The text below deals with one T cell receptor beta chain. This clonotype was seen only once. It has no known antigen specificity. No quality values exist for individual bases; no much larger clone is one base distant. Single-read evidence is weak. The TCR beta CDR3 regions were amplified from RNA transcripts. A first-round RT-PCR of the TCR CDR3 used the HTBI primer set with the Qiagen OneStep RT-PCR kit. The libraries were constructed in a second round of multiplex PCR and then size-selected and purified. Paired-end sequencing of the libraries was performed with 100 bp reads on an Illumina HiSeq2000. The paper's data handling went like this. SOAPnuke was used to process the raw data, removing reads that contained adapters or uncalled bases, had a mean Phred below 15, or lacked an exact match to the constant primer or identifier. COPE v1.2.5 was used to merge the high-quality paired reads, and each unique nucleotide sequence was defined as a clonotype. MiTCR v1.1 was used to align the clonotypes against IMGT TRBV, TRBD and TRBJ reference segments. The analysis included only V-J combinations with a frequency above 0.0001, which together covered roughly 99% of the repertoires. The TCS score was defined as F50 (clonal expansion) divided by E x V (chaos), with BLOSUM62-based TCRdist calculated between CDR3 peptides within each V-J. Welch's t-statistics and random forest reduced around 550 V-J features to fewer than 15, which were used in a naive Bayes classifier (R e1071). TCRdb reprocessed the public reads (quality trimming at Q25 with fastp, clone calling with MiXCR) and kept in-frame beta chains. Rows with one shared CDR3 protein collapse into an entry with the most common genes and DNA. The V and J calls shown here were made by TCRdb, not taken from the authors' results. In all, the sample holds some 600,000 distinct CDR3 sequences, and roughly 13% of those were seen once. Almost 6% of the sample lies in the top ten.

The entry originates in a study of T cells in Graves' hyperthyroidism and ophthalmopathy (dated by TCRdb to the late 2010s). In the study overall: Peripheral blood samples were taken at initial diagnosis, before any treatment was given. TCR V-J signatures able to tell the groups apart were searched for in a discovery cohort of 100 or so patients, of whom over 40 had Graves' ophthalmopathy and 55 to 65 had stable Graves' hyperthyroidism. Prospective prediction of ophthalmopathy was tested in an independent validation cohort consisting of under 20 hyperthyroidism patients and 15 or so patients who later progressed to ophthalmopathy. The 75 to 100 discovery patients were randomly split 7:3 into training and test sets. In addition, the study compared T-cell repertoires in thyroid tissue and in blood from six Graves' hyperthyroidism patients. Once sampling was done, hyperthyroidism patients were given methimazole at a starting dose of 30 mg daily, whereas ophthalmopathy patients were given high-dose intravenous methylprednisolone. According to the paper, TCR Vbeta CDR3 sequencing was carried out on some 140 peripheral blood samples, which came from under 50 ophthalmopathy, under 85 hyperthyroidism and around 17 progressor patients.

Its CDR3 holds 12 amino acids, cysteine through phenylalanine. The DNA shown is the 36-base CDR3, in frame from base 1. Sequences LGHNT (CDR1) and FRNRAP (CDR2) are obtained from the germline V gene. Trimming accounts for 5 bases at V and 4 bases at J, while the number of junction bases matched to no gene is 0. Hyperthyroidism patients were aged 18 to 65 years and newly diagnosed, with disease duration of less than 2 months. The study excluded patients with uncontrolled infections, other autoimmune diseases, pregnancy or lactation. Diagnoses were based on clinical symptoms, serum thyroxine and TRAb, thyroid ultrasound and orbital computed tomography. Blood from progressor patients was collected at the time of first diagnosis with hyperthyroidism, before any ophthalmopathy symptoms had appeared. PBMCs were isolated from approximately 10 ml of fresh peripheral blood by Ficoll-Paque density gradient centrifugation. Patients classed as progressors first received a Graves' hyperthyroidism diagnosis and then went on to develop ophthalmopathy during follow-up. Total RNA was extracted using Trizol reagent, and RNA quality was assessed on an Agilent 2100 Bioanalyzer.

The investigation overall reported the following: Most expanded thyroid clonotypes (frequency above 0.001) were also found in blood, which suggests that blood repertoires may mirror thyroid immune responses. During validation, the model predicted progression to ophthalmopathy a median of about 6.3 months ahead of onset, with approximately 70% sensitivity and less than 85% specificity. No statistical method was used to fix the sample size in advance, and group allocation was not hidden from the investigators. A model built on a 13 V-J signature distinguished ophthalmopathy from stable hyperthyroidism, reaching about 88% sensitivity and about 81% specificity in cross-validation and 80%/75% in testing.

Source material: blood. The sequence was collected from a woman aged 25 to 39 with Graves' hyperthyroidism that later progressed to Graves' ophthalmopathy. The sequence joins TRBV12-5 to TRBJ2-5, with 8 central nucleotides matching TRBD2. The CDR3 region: CASGLAGETQYF. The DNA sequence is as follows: TGTGCTAGTGGTCTAGCGGGAGAGACCCAGTACTTC.